Here is one TCR beta chain with its context. Time point here: week 3, after first cycle of checkpoint inhibitor. This entry comes from a study of blood T cell dynamics during melanoma immunotherapy. Clones were read by immunoSEQ multiplex PCR, and TCRdb kept only the in-frame ones, dropping some. Among approximately 16,000 clones listed, more than 85% were seen once. This CDR3 is 14 amino acids long. CDR1 SGHAT and CDR2 FQDESV come from the germline V gene (reference sequence). The V gene end was trimmed by 3 bases and the J gene end by 4 bases; junction bases not matched to a gene: 5. The origin of this receptor is a human donor with melanoma. The sample in question was blood, obtained from a patient treated with checkpoint blockade. J is TRBJ2-7 and V is TRBV11-1; 8 bases are a match to TRBD1. The CDR3 DNA sequence: TGTGCCAGCAGCTTTGCAGGGGGCGATTACGAGCAGTACTTC. Its translation is CASSFAGGDYEQYF.